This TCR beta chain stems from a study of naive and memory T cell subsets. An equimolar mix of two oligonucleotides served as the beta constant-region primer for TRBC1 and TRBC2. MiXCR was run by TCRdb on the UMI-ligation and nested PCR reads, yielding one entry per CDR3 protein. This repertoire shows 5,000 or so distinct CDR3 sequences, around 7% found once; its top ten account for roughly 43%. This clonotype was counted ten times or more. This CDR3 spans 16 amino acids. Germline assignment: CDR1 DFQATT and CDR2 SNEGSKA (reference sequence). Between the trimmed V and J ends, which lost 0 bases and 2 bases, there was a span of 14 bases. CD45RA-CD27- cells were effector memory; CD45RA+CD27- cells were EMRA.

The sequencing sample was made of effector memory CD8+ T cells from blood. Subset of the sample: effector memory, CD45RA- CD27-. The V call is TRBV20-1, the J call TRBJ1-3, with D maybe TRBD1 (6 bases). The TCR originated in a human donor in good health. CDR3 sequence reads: CSARDGSGVAGNTIYF. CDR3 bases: TGCAGTGCTAGAGATGGTTCAGGGGTTGCTGGAAACACCATATATTTT.